The 5 T cell receptor beta chains in this list originate from one sample, sequenced in a study of T cell repertoires in cytomegalovirus infection. TCRdb re-called the reads through MiXCR, storing one row per CDR3 protein. Of hundreds of thousands of distinct CDR3 sequences listed, roughly 33% are singletons. What these receptors recognize is not known. The sequenced sample was cultured CD8+ T cells from PBMCs, obtained from culture after CMV antigen stimulation. The receptor source for this set is a human donor in good health (CMV status not recorded). Some clones in this sample may be carry-over from other donors' samples.

The V and J genes are TRBV29-1 and TRBJ1-1; TRBD1 matches at 12 bases. CDR1 is SQVTM and CDR2 is ANQGSEA in the germline V gene. Germline trimming cut 6 bases from V and 0 bases from J; bases unmatched to any gene: 2. This CDR3 has 14 residues. The CDR3 DNA is TGCAGCGTGGGACAGGGGGCTGTGAACACTGAAGCTTTCTTT. Translated: CSVGQGAVNTEAFF.

This clonotype was seen a handful of times. This chain links TRBV4-1 with TRBJ2-1; D remains unclear. V lost 0 bases to trimming and J lost 0 bases, with 6 bases between them. CDR1 and CDR2 from the germline V gene are MGHRA and YSYEKL. The CDR3 is 15 residues long. CDR3 sequence (DNA): TGCGCCAGCAGCCAAGATCTAAGCTCCTACAATGAGCAGTTCTTC. Translation: CASSQDLSSYNEQFF.

The CDR3 DNA reads TGTGCCAGCAGCCAACCGGGGACCCTGAACACTGAAGCTTTCTTT. It is translated as CASSQPGTLNTEAFF. This rearrangement joins TRBV14 to TRBJ1-1; TRBD1 is a possible D gene (5 bases). Germline V gene sequence: CDR1 SGHDN, CDR2 FVKESK. This CDR3 comprises 15 residues. V lost 2 bases, J lost 0 bases, and 10 bases lay in between.

The rearrangement uses TRBV28 and TRBJ1-5; 8 bases fit TRBD1. CDR1 and CDR2 from the germline V gene are MDHEN and SYDVKM. The CDR3 runs to 15 residues. With V trimmed by 6 bases and J by 2 bases, 6 bases remained unmatched. The DNA of the CDR3 is TGTGCCAGCAGGTTTGGACAGGGAGGCAATCAGCCCCAGCATTTT. It encodes CASRFGQGGNQPQHF.

The rearrangement links TRBV7-3 to TRBJ2-7; TRBD2 aligns across 9 bases. V was clipped by 5 bases and J by 0 bases; unmatched bases: 5. The germline V gene has CDR1 SGHTA and CDR2 FQGTGA. CDR3 length: 15 amino acids. CDR3 loop: CASSGRGGSSYEQYF. CDR3 nucleotide sequence: TGTGCCAGCAGCGGGCGGGGGGGGAGCTCCTACGAGCAGTACTTC. Full variable domain (rest looked up from reference TRBV7-3 and TRBJ2-7): GAGVSQTPSNKVTEKGKYVELRCDPISGHTALYWYRQSLGQGPEFLIYFQGTGAADDSGLPNDRFFAVRPEGSVSTLKIQRTERGDSAVYLCASSGRGGSSYEQYFGPGTRLTVT.